Listed here are 23 T cell receptor beta chains from one sample, sequenced in a study of control samples from healthy donors and cancer patients. The method was immunoSEQ multiplex PCR; TCRdb's version includes in-frame clones alone and lacks a portion of them. The sample yields 150,000 to 200,000 clones, about 91% seen once. Sequenced input: blood. These receptors came from a woman aged 40 to 50 in good health.

This clone has only a few counts. This chain links TRBV9 with TRBJ1-2; 7 bases align to TRBD1. J lost 7 bases, V lost 4 bases, and 13 bases had no gene match. CDR1 is SGDLS, CDR2 YYNGEE, per germline. This CDR3 spans 15 amino acids. CDR3 region: CASSPWDSQGGGYTF. CDR3 DNA sequence: TGTGCCAGCAGCCCATGGGACAGTCAGGGGGGTGGCTACACCTTC.

The gene calls are TRBV2 and TRBJ2-7, with 9 bases that match TRBD1. Trimming cost V 6 bases and J 3 bases; bases outside gene matches: 3. This CDR3 region has 13 residues. Per germline, CDR1 SNHLY and CDR2 FYNNEI. Written as DNA, the CDR3 is TGTGCCAGCAGCCAGACAGGGGGCTACGAGCAGTACTTC. Encoded protein: CASSQTGGYEQYF.

The CDR3 coding sequence is TGCGCCAGCTGGTCATTGAGGAATGGCTACACCTTC. This translates into CASWSLRNGYTF. The chain recombines TRBV5-1 with TRBJ1-2; D is unclear. V lost 7 bases to trimming and J lost 6 bases, with 13 bases between them. The length of the CDR3 is 12 residues. CDR1 and CDR2 (germline): SGHRS, YFSETQ.

DNA of the CDR3: TGTGCCAGCAGCGCCTGGGTAGCGAGGGAGGCTTTCTTT. Its protein is CASSAWVAREAFF. This chain uses TRBV7-9 with TRBJ1-1; D remains unclear. The V gene's germline CDR1 is SEHNR and CDR2 FQNEAQ (reference sequence). This CDR3 has 13 residues. With 5 bases removed from V and 11 bases from J, the gap between germline ends came to 18 bases. Based on the CDR3 plus reference TRBV7-9 and TRBJ1-1, the full variable domain is DTGVSQNPRHKITKRGQNVTFRCDPISEHNRLYWYRQTLGQGPEFLTYFQNEAQLEKSRLLSDRFSAERPKGSFSTLEIQRTEQGDSAMYLCASSAWVAREAFFGQGTRLTVV.

The chain couples TRBV7-9 to TRBJ1-4; D uncertain. Germline assignment: CDR1 SEHNR and CDR2 FQNEAQ (reference sequence). Trimming pared 7 bases from V and 10 bases from J, leaving 16 bases between. This CDR3 has 13 residues. The CDR3 DNA reads TGTGCCAGCACCGATGAGGGCCTGGGAAAACTGTTTTTT. Its protein product is CASTDEGLGKLFF.

The chain combines TRBV9 with TRBJ2-3; 8 nucleotides line up with TRBD2. Looked up from germline, CDR1 is SGDLS and CDR2 is YYNGEE. The J segment lost 4 bases and the V segment lost 0 bases, leaving 4 bases of the junction unmatched. CDR3 size: 15 residues. The CDR3 bases are TGTGCCAGCAGCGTAGATAGCGGGGAGGCAGATACGCAGTATTTT. Protein sequence: CASSVDSGEADTQYF.

V and J are TRBV29-1 and TRBJ1-2; D unclear. V was trimmed by 2 bases and J by 2 bases, leaving 9 bases between them. The CDR3 sequence is 13 residues long. Germline V gives CDR1 SQVTM, CDR2 ANQGSEA. Here the CDR3 reads CSVENRSNYGYTF. As DNA, the CDR3 is TGCAGCGTTGAAAATAGATCGAACTATGGCTACACCTTC.

The chain links TRBV5-1 to TRBJ2-5; possibly TRBD1 for D (5 bases). Trimming stripped 0 bases from V and 5 bases from J, with 11 bases between. CDR1 is SGHRS, CDR2 YFSETQ, per germline. The CDR3 is made up of 14 amino acids. DNA of the CDR3: TGCGCCAGCAGCTTGGGCGCAGGGTCCGAGACCCAGTACTTC. Translation: CASSLGAGSETQYF.

This rearrangement joins TRBV2 to TRBJ1-2; 7 bases fit TRBD1. The V and J ends lost 9 bases and 4 bases, in that order; junction bases with no gene match: 2. The CDR3 totals 11 residues. The germline CDR1 and CDR2 sequences are SNHLY and FYNNEI. DNA for the CDR3: TGTGCCAGGACAGGGATCTATGGCTACACCTTC. As protein: CARTGIYGYTF.

The genes are TRBV6-6 and TRBJ2-1; 7 bases are shared with TRBD2. With 4 bases clipped from V and 7 bases from J, the junction kept 10 bases outside the gene matches. In germline, CDR1 is MNHNY, CDR2 SVGAGI (reference sequence). The CDR3 is 15 amino acids. The CDR3 here is CASSFLPGTTNEQFF. The CDR3 DNA is TGTGCCAGCAGTTTCCTCCCCGGGACTACTAATGAGCAGTTCTTC.

The V gene is TRBV19, the J gene TRBJ2-2; either TRBD1 or TRBD2 may fit D (5 bases each). Trimming took off 3 bases at V and 6 bases at J, with 11 bases between the two ends. This CDR3 has 14 amino acids. CDR1 and CDR2 from the germline V gene are LNHDA and SQIVND (reference sequence). The DNA of the CDR3 is TGTGCCAGTAGTATTCAGGGAGCCTCCGGGGAGCTGTTTTTT. Translation gives CASSIQGASGELFF.

The chain joins TRBV4-1 to TRBJ1-2; the D gene is possibly TRBD1 (6 bases). V lost 0 bases to trimming and J lost 6 bases, with 17 bases between them. The germline CDR1 and CDR2 sequences are MGHRA and YSYEKL. The CDR3 is 16 residues long. Here the CDR3 DNA reads TGCGCCAGCAGCCAAGACATTCAGGGGCAGTGGAATGGCTACACCTTC. Translating gives CASSQDIQGQWNGYTF.

In this sample, this clone turned up a few times. The chain recombines TRBV19 with TRBJ2-7, with D perhaps TRBD1 (6 bases). CDR1 and CDR2 from the germline V gene are LNHDA and SQIVND (reference sequence). The CDR3 consists of 13 residues. V lost 5 bases and J lost 4, with 12 bases in between. This chain's CDR3 is CASSAGTKYEQYF. Here the CDR3 DNA reads TGTGCCAGTAGTGCCGGGACAAAGTACGAGCAGTACTTC. Full variable domain (outside the CDR3, taken from reference TRBV19 and TRBJ2-7): DGGITQSPKYLFRKEGQNVTLSCEQNLNHDAMYWYRQDPGQGLRLIYYSQIVNDFQKGDIAEGYSVSREKKESFPLTVTSAQKNPTAFYLCASSAGTKYEQYFGPGTRLTVT.

The rearrangement joins TRBV7-9 to TRBJ2-2; D remains unclear. The CDR3 spans 13 residues. With 5 bases removed from V and 4 bases from J, the gap between germline ends came to 8 bases. CDR1 is SEHNR and CDR2 is FQNEAQ in the germline V gene (reference sequence). In DNA, the CDR3 is TGTGCCAGCAGCGCCTTCCGCACCGGGGAGCTGTTTTTT. This codes for CASSAFRTGELFF.

This chain uses TRBV10-3 with TRBJ1-2; no clear D. There are 14 residues in the CDR3. The germline V gene encodes CDR1 ENHRY and CDR2 SYGVKD. V lost 3 bases and J lost 8, with 16 bases in between. The DNA for the CDR3 is TGTGCCATCAGTGAAAGTCTCGGGAAGCAGGGCTACACCTTC. Translating it yields CAISESLGKQGYTF.

The chain employs TRBV4-1 and TRBJ1-4; D call uncertain. With 4 bases removed from V and 8 bases from J, the gap between germline ends came to 8 bases. Germline V gene sequence: CDR1 MGHRA, CDR2 YSYEKL. The CDR3 has 12 residues. The CDR3 bases are TGCGCCAGCAGCCTACCGGGGGAAAAACTGTTTTTT. Its translation: CASSLPGEKLFF.

The chain has TRBV5-6 and TRBJ2-3; D gene ambiguous. V was cut by 1 base and J by 1 base, with 10 bases left in between. The CDR3 covers 15 residues. CDR1 and CDR2 from the germline V gene are SGHDT and YYEEEE. The CDR3 DNA sequence: TGTGCCAGCAGCTTGAATCTCGCGGGCACAGATACGCAGTATTTT. It specifies CASSLNLAGTDTQYF.

This chain joins TRBV7-2 and TRBJ2-3, with TRBD2 matching 12 bases. The CDR3 runs 16 residues. V dropped 6 bases and J dropped 7; count of bases not matched to a gene: 11. Germline CDR1 and CDR2: SGHTA and FQGNSA. In DNA form, the CDR3 reads TGTGCCAGCAGTGCGCTAGCGGGGGGGCCCGGGAATACGCAGTATTTT. It translates to CASSALAGGPGNTQYF.

The rearrangement joins TRBV5-1 to TRBJ1-1; D is unclear. The CDR3 totals 16 residues. V lost 3 bases and J lost 1, with 16 bases in between. The germline CDR1 and CDR2 sequences are SGHRS and YFSETQ. CDR3 DNA: TGCGCCAGCAGCTCCTCCCCCGGAGGTGGGAACACTGAAGCTTTCTTT. Protein product: CASSSSPGGGNTEAFF.

The rearrangement joins TRBV24-1 to TRBJ1-6; D is undetermined. Germline V CDR1 and CDR2: KGHDR, SFDVKD. The CDR3 length is 18 residues. The V and J ends lost 0 bases and 9 bases respectively, with 20 bases between them. CDR3 DNA sequence: TGTGCCACCAGTGATTTGATACGTCGGACCCGACCCGGTTCACCCCTCCACTTT. This encodes CATSDLIRRTRPGSPLHF.

This clone was seen once. The chain links TRBV19 to TRBJ2-2, with D perhaps matching TRBD2 (6 bases). The ends were cut back, 1 base at V and 6 bases at J, with 18 bases in the middle. Germline V lookup: CDR1 LNHDA, CDR2 SQIVND (reference sequence). CDR3 length equals 17 residues. The CDR3 reads CASSIATGTPSPGELFF. The DNA of the CDR3 is TGTGCCAGTAGTATAGCGACCGGGACTCCCTCCCCCGGGGAGCTGTTTTTT.

The chain recombines TRBV7-9 with TRBJ1-2; D uncertain. Germline values: CDR1 SEHNR, CDR2 FQNEAQ (reference sequence). The CDR3 consists of 13 residues. V was pared by 0 bases and J by 2 bases, with 4 bases between. The DNA of the CDR3 is TGTGCCAGCAGCTTAGCGGGGAACTATGGCTACACCTTC. This encodes CASSLAGNYGYTF.

The chain carries TRBV5-6 and TRBJ1-1; D possibly corresponds to TRBD1 (5 bases). Trimming removed 0 bases from V and 7 bases from J, with 10 bases in between. Germline V gives CDR1 SGHDT, CDR2 YYEEEE. The CDR3 has 13 amino acids. The CDR3 region is CASSLVGVGEAFF. For the CDR3, the DNA is TGTGCCAGCAGCTTGGTGGGGGTCGGTGAAGCTTTCTTT.